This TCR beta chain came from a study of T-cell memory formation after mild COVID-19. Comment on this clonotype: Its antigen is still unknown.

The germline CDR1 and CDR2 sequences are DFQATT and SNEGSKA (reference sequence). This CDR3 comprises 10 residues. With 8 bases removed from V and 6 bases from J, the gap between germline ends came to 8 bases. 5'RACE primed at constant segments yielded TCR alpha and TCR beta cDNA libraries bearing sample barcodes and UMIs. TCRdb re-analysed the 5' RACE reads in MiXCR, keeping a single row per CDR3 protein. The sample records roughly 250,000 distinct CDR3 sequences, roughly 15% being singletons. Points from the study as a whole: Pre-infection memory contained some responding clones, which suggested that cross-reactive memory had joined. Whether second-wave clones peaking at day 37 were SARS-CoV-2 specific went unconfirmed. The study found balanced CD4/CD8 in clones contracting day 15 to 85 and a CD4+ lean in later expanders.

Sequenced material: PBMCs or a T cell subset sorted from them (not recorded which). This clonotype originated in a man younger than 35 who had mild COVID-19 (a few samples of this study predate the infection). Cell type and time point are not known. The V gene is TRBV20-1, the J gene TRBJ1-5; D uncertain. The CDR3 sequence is CSSPSQPQHF. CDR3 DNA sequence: TGCAGTTCCCCCAGTCAGCCCCAGCATTTT.